These 25 T cell receptor beta chains were all obtained from the same sample, sequenced in a study of OX40 agonist ivuxolimab in advanced cancers. Assay: immunoSEQ multiplex PCR; the TCRdb copy retains only in-frame clones and omits some. The sample yields 45,000 to 50,000 clones, 88% seen once. Sequenced here: CD4+ or CD8+ T cells sorted from blood, sampled in a trial of the OX40 agonist ivuxolimab. These receptors were obtained from an adult with an advanced solid tumor such as melanoma, head and neck, liver or kidney cancer.

The V call is TRBV15, the J call TRBJ1-5; 9 positions agree with TRBD1. This CDR3 has 17 amino acids. The germline V gene encodes CDR1 LNHNV and CDR2 YYDKDF (reference sequence). Trimming removed 0 bases from V and 2 bases from J; junction bases left unmatched: 5. In DNA, the CDR3 is TGTGCCACCAGCAGAGAACAGGGGGCGAGTGGCAATCAGCCCCAGCATTTT. Translating it yields CATSREQGASGNQPQHF.

The chain is built from TRBV4-1 and TRBJ2-1; 10 positions match TRBD2. With 1 base clipped from V and 6 bases from J, the junction kept 6 bases outside the gene matches. Per germline, CDR1 MGHRA and CDR2 YSYEKL. This CDR3 region has 16 residues. The CDR3 sequence is CASSQGGSGRVNEQFF. As DNA, the CDR3 is TGCGCCAGCAGCCAAGGCGGAAGCGGGAGGGTCAATGAGCAGTTCTTC.

This rearrangement joins TRBV19 to TRBJ2-2; 8 bases map to TRBD1. J gave up 5 bases and V 3 bases, and 8 bases lay outside the gene matches. Germline V gives CDR1 LNHDA, CDR2 SQIVND (reference sequence). The CDR3 totals 16 residues. The chain's CDR3 is CASSMFTGGGTGELFF. The CDR3 DNA is TGTGCCAGTAGTATGTTTACAGGGGGAGGTACCGGGGAGCTGTTTTTT.

The chain uses TRBV4-1 and TRBJ2-1; 11 bases fit TRBD2. This CDR3 comprises 15 residues. Trimming removed 5 bases from V and 7 bases from J; junction bases left unmatched: 7. In germline, CDR1 is MGHRA, CDR2 YSYEKL. The CDR3 sequence is CASSALAGARNEQFF. CDR3 nucleotides: TGCGCCAGCAGCGCACTAGCGGGAGCCCGGAATGAGCAGTTCTTC.

The chain recombines TRBV27 with TRBJ2-1, with 8 bases aligning to TRBD2. Germline V CDR1 and CDR2: MNHEY, SMNVEV (reference sequence). V was pared by 6 bases and J by 8 bases, with 12 bases of the junction left unmatched. This CDR3 contains 15 residues. In DNA, the CDR3 is TGTGCCAGCAGCTCTCACCGGACTAGCTTACATGAGCAGTTCTTC. Encoded protein: CASSSHRTSLHEQFF.

The chain carries TRBV19 and TRBJ2-5; D unclear. The CDR3 totals 13 residues. CDR1 and CDR2 from the germline V gene are LNHDA and SQIVND (reference sequence). V was shortened by 6 bases and J by 3 bases, with 11 bases between the two germline ends. As DNA, the CDR3 is TGTGCCAGTAGCACCCTTGAGAAAGAGACCCAGTACTTC. Translated: CASSTLEKETQYF.

The rearrangement uses TRBV28 and TRBJ1-4; D unclear. The V gene's germline CDR1 is MDHEN and CDR2 SYDVKM. Trimming pared 1 base from V and 3 bases from J, leaving 18 bases between. CDR3 length: 18 residues. The CDR3 nucleotides read TGTGCCAGCAGTTTATTAGCTAAGGGTTTGATAGCTAATGAAAAACTGTTTTTT. It codes for CASSLLAKGLIANEKLFF.

The chain has TRBV5-4 and TRBJ2-3; D might be TRBD1 (7 bases). Germline V gives CDR1 SGHNT, CDR2 YYREEE (reference sequence). This CDR3 spans 16 amino acids. V gave up 4 bases and J gave up 4 bases, with 19 bases separating them. The CDR3 sequence: CASSLRQGGGADTQYF. The CDR3 nucleotides read TGTGCCAGCAGCCTACGACAGGGAGGAGGTGCAGATACGCAGTATTTT.

The chain is built from TRBV6-1 and TRBJ1-3, with D unclear. V gave up 6 bases and J gave up 2 bases, with 5 bases separating them. Per germline, CDR1 MNHNS and CDR2 SASEGT. This CDR3 is built from 12 residues. The CDR3 is CASSWTGNTIYF. The CDR3 DNA follows: TGTGCCAGCAGCTGGACTGGAAACACCATATATTTT.

The V and J genes are TRBV5-1 and TRBJ2-2; 7 positions agree with TRBD2. This CDR3 has 13 amino acids. The junction had 5 bases not matched to a gene; V was cut back by 5 bases and J by 7 bases. Per germline, CDR1 SGHRS and CDR2 YFSETQ. DNA of the CDR3: TGCGCCAGCAGGTCTCGGGAGGACGGGGAGCTGTTTTTT. It specifies CASRSREDGELFF.

This clone was picked up a small number of times. The chain employs TRBV28 and TRBJ2-2; 12 bases agree with TRBD2. Trimming removed 0 bases from V and 6 bases from J; junction bases left unmatched: 5. Germline CDR1 MDHEN, CDR2 SYDVKM. The CDR3 spans 17 residues. The CDR3 DNA is TGTGCCAGCAGTTTATGGGTCCTAGCGGGAGGGCCCGGGGAGCTGTTTTTT. Protein product: CASSLWVLAGGPGELFF.

The rearrangement joins TRBV2 to TRBJ2-1, with 8 bases lining up with TRBD2. J was trimmed by 7 bases and V by 7 bases; bases with no gene match: 9. This CDR3 is 14 amino acids long. Germline CDR1 SNHLY, CDR2 FYNNEI. The CDR3 loop reads CASIRGREVNEQFF. The DNA for the CDR3 is TGTGCCAGCATTAGAGGGCGGGAGGTGAATGAGCAGTTCTTC.

This chain joins TRBV6-1 and TRBJ1-2; weak D call: TRBD1 (5 bases). Trimming took off 1 base at V and 3 bases at J, with 9 bases between the two ends. This CDR3 comprises 14 residues. The germline V gene has CDR1 MNHNS and CDR2 SASEGT. In DNA, the CDR3 is TGTGCCAGCAGTGAAGGGGGCGTTGACTATGGCTACACCTTC. The encoded protein is CASSEGGVDYGYTF.

The chain is built from TRBV19 and TRBJ1-2; 7 bases align to TRBD1. The trim removed 10 bases at V and 5 bases at J, leaving 13 bases unmatched. This CDR3 region has 14 residues. Germline V gene sequence: CDR1 LNHDA, CDR2 SQIVND (reference sequence). CDR3 coding DNA: TGTGCCACCAACAACAGGGGATTAGGGTATGGCTACACCTTC. Translated, it gives CATNNRGLGYGYTF.

This clone was counted once. The V call is TRBV7-7, the J call TRBJ2-2; D not resolved. Trimming took off 4 bases at V and 0 bases at J, with 9 bases between the two ends. Germline CDR1 is SSHAT and CDR2 is FNYEAQ (reference sequence). This CDR3 is 15 amino acids long. The chain's CDR3 is CASSSLTANTGELFF. The DNA for the CDR3 is TGTGCCAGCAGCTCGTTAACCGCGAACACCGGGGAGCTGTTTTTT.

V usage is TRBV9 and J usage is TRBJ2-5; D possibly corresponds to TRBD2 (6 bases). CDR1 is SGDLS, CDR2 YYNGEE, per germline. This CDR3 region has 18 residues. The V gene lost 3 bases and the J gene lost 1 base, with 22 bases spanning the gap. The CDR3 bases are TGTGCCAGCAGCGCCACTATATCCTCCCGGGACTCCCAAGAGACCCAGTACTTC. This translates into CASSATISSRDSQETQYF.

The table lists this clone with a few counts. The genes are TRBV19 and TRBJ1-5; TRBD1 is a possible D gene (6 bases). The CDR3 sequence is 15 residues long. Trimming stripped 5 bases from V and 4 bases from J, with 15 bases between. Germline V CDR1 and CDR2: LNHDA, SQIVND (reference sequence). The CDR3 region is CASSRQTGGNQPQHF. The CDR3 nucleotides read TGTGCCAGTAGTCGACAGACAGGCGGGAATCAGCCCCAGCATTTT.

The gene calls are TRBV5-1 and TRBJ1-4; 8 nucleotides agree with TRBD1. Germline lookup yields CDR1 SGHRS and CDR2 YFSETQ. CDR3 length: 16 residues. The ends lost 4 bases at V and 2 bases at J; junction bases unmatched: 7. The chain's CDR3 is CASSTGQGLTNEKLFF. In DNA, the CDR3 is TGCGCCAGCAGCACTGGACAGGGCCTGACTAATGAAAAACTGTTTTTT. The complete variable domain, with remaining parts taken from reference TRBV5-1 and TRBJ1-4, reads KAGVTQTPRYLIKTRGQQVTLSCSPISGHRSVSWYQQTPGQGLQFLFEYFSETQRNKGNFPGRFSGRQFSNSRSEMNVSTLELGDSALYLCASSTGQGLTNEKLFFGSGTQLSVL.

The rearrangement uses TRBV30 and TRBJ2-5; 9 bases align to TRBD2. CDR1 is GTSNPN, CDR2 SVGIG, per germline (reference sequence). The CDR3 is 13 residues long. V shed 1 base, J shed 5 bases, and the junction held 2 bases outside the gene matches. CDR3 loop: CAWSGTSAETQYF. In DNA form, the CDR3 reads TGTGCCTGGAGTGGGACTAGCGCGGAGACCCAGTACTTC.

The chain links TRBV7-3 to TRBJ2-1; no firm D call. This CDR3 contains 15 residues. Germline CDR1 SGHTA, CDR2 FQGTGA. Trimming stripped 6 bases from V and 1 base from J, with 13 bases between. The CDR3 spells CASSASSGSYNEQFF. The CDR3, as DNA: TGTGCCAGCAGTGCTTCTTCGGGTTCCTACAATGAGCAGTTCTTC.

The V gene is TRBV2, the J gene TRBJ2-1; TRBD2 agrees at 9 bases. CDR1 is SNHLY and CDR2 is FYNNEI in the germline V gene. J was trimmed by 9 bases and V by 7 bases; bases with no gene match: 13. The CDR3 consists of 15 residues. This chain's CDR3 is CASKNLAGSEGEQFF. The CDR3 DNA reads as TGTGCCAGCAAAAATCTAGCGGGGTCCGAGGGTGAGCAGTTCTTC.

The chain joins TRBV6-1 to TRBJ1-6; D is unclear. Trimming left V 2 bases short and J 11 bases short, with 4 bases between. The CDR3 sequence is 11 residues long. Germline CDR1 and CDR2: MNHNS and SASEGT. Here the CDR3 reads CASSEITPLHF. The CDR3 DNA follows: TGTGCCAGCAGTGAAATAACACCCCTCCACTTT.

The chain recombines TRBV7-2 with TRBJ2-7, with 11 bases lining up with TRBD1. The CDR3 totals 15 residues. J lost 4 bases, V lost 4 bases, and 6 bases had no gene match. CDR1 and CDR2 from the germline V gene are SGHTA and FQGNSA. This CDR3 is CASSYTGTGGYEQYF. In DNA form, the CDR3 reads TGTGCCAGCAGCTACACCGGGACAGGGGGATACGAGCAGTACTTC.

The V gene is TRBV19, the J gene TRBJ2-2; D gene uncertain. Germline CDR1 is LNHDA and CDR2 is SQIVND (reference sequence). The V end was cut by 6 bases, the J end by 0 bases, with 11 bases between. This CDR3 spans 15 amino acids. The CDR3 loop reads CASRRGRANTGELFF. DNA for the CDR3: TGTGCCAGTAGGAGAGGCCGCGCGAACACCGGGGAGCTGTTTTTT.

The rearrangement uses TRBV5-1 and TRBJ1-2, with D possibly matching TRBD1 (6 bases). The CDR3 has 14 amino acids. Germline V CDR1 and CDR2: SGHRS, YFSETQ. The germline V and J ends were trimmed by 1 base and 6 bases, with 13 bases remaining between them. Here the CDR3 reads CASSLLSGADGYTF. The CDR3 region has the DNA TGCGCCAGCAGCTTGCTCTCAGGGGCCGATGGCTACACCTTC.